This T cell receptor (beta chain) was documented in a study (dated by TCRdb to about 2015). For the wider study: The study tested whether tumor-infiltrating Tregs in breast cancer are recruited from blood Tregs or converted in situ from other CD4+ T cell subsets. On the study overall, not on this receptor specifically: The larger-cohort validation was restricted to a single TCR beta V-J rearrangement rather than whole repertoires. The greatest overlap of tumor-infiltrating Treg TCR alpha and beta sequences was observed with tumor naive CD4+ T cells, followed by blood naive CD4+ T cells. The TCR gene usage of tumor memory CD4+ T cells clustered together with blood and lymph node memory CD4+ cells and with lymph node naive CD4+ cells.

CDR1 and CDR2 are drawn from the germline V gene: SGHAT, FQNNGV. From cysteine to phenylalanine, the CDR3 is 15 amino acids long. Only the CDR3 part of the read is kept: 45 bases, read in frame from the first base. A distance of 17 bases separates the germline ends of V and J, which lose 3 bases and 5 bases respectively. Full-length TCR variable regions were amplified by 5' RACE PCR with constant-region reverse primers, and semi-nested PCR with Nested Universal Primer A was subsequently performed. The ReliaPrep RNA Cell Miniprep System was used to extract total RNA, which was then reverse transcribed into 5'RACE-ready cDNA with the SMARTer RACE 5'/3' Kit. Multiplex adaptors were used to barcode the full-length TCR alpha and beta libraries, which were then sequenced on an Illumina MiSeq. The study's processing was this. For each of nine subset-tissue groups, sequencing data from the five patients were combined, and the groups were compared by unsupervised clustering of TCR gene usage. Repertoire similarity was calculated with the Morisita-Horn index, weighting shared sequences by their contribution to each repertoire. In TCRdb, the public reads were trimmed at Q25 with fastp and aligned with MiXCR, with productive beta chains retained. Rows matching on CDR3 protein sequence are summarized as one entry with the most common DNA and genes. The V and J calls follow TCRdb's processing rather than the paper's. In all, the sample holds over 40,000 distinct CDR3 sequences, and less than 25% of those were seen once. The ten largest account for just over 4% of the sample.

As to this clonotype: The target of this receptor is not known. Base qualities are not recorded, but no much larger clone differs from it by a single base.

CD4+CD25+CD127-/low cells were isolated as Tregs. Tregs, naive and memory CD4+ T cells from tumor, blood and ipsilateral draining lymph nodes of 4 or 5 breast cancer patients underwent full-length TCR alpha and beta sequencing. Ficoll density gradient centrifugation was used to isolate mononuclear cells from lymph nodes or from under 55 ml of peripheral blood. FACS confirmed that the sorted cell populations were more than 90% pure. The receptor comes from a female donor with breast cancer. The sequencing sample was made of Tregs sorted from blood. The sequence is built from TRBV11-2 and TRBJ2-7, with no confident D gene call. The encoded CDR3 is CASSFSPTPENEQYF. The DNA sequence reads TGTGCCAGCAGCTTCAGCCCGACTCCGGAGAACGAGCAGTACTTC.